The 3 T cell receptor beta chains reported below all come from one sample, sequenced in a study of T cell repertoires in cytomegalovirus infection. A single record per CDR3 protein comes from TCRdb applying MiXCR to the reads. The profile shows about 500,000 distinct CDR3 sequences, 25% to 35% of them singletons. For these TCRs, the target antigens are not known. Specimen: cultured PBMCs, collected from culture after CMV antigen stimulation. These TCRs come from a human donor in good health (CMV status not recorded). Some clones in this sample may be carry-over from other donors' samples.

This clonotype appeared many times. The chain is built from TRBV19 and TRBJ2-1; D ambiguous. Germline V gene lookup returns CDR1 LNHDA and CDR2 SQIVND (reference sequence). V dropped 5 bases and J dropped 0 bases, with 11 bases sitting between them. The CDR3 totals 15 residues. The CDR3 nucleotides read TGTGCCAGTAGTCTAGGGTTCTCCTCCTACAATGAGCAGTTCTTC. Protein product: CASSLGFSSYNEQFF.

This clonotype was counted many times. The V call is TRBV7-2, the J call TRBJ1-5; perhaps TRBD1 as D (5 bases). Trimming shortened V by 5 bases and J by 9 bases, and 14 bases separated the two germline ends. The CDR3 is 13 residues long. Germline V gives CDR1 SGHTA, CDR2 FQGNSA. This CDR3 reads CASSLVGVGPQHF. DNA for the CDR3: TGTGCCAGCAGCCTGGTGGGGGTCGGGCCCCAGCATTTT.

This clonotype was detected ten times or more. The CDR3 sequence is CASSFGGRAGELFF. The CDR3 DNA sequence: TGTGCCAGCAGCTTCGGAGGCAGGGCCGGGGAGCTGTTTTTT. V gene TRBV7-2 combines with J gene TRBJ2-2; D might be TRBD1 or TRBD2, each matching 5 bases. V was trimmed by 3 bases and J by 6 bases, leaving 11 bases between them. This CDR3 has 14 amino acids. Germline V CDR1 and CDR2: SGHTA, FQGNSA.